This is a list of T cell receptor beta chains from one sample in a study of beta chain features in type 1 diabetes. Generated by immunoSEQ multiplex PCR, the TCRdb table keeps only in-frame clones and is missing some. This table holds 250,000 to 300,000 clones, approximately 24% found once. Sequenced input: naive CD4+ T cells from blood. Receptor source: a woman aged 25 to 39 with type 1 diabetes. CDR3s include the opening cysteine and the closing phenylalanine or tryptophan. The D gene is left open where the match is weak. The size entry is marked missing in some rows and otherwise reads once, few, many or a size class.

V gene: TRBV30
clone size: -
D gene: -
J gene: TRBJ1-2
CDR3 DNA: TGTGCCTGGAGTATTATGCGGACAGTTACAGACTATGGCTACACCTTC
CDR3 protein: CAWSIMRTVTDYGYTF

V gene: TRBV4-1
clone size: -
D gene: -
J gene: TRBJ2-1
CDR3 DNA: TGCGCCAGCAGCCCCCGTCTTAATGAGCAGTTCTTC
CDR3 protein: CASSPRLNEQFF

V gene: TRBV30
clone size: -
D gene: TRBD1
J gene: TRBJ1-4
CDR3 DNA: TGTGCCTGGAACCCGACAGGGGGCGAAAAACTGTTTTTT
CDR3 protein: CAWNPTGGEKLFF

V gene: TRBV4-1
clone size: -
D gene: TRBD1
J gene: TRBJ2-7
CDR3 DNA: TGCGCCAGCAGCCAAGATACAGGCAGGGGGTTCCACGAGCAGTACTTC
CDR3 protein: CASSQDTGRGFHEQYF

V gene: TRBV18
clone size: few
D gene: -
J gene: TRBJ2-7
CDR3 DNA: TGTGCCAGCTCTCCGGGTCCCTCTTACTACGAGCAGTACTTC
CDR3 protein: CASSPGPSYYEQYF

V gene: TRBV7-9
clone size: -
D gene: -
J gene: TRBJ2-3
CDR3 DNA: TGTGCCAGCAGCTCAACAGATACGCAGTATTTT
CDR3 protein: CASSSTDTQYF

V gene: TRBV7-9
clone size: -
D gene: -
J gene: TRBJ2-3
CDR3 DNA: TGTGCCAGCAGCCTAGCTTTAGCAGCAGTTAGCACAGATACGCAGTATTTT
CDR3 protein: CASSLALAAVSTDTQYF

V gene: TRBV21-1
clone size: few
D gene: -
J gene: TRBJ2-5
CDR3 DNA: TGTGCCTTGGACAGGGGTGAGACCCAGTACTTC
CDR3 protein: CALDRGETQYF

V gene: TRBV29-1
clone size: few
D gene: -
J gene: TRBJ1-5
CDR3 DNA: TGCAGCGCCCAGGTGGTCGGTCAGCCCCAGCATTTT
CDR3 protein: CSAQVVGQPQHF

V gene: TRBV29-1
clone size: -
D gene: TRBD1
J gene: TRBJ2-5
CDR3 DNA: TGCAGCGTTGAGGGACAGGGGTCCGGGGAGACCCAGTACTTC
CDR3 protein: CSVEGQGSGETQYF

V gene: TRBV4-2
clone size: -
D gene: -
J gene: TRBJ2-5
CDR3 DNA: TGTGCCAGCAGCCAAGCAGGGGAAGAGACCCAGTACTTC
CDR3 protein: CASSQAGEETQYF

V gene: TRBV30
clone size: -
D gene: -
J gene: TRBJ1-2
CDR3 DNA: TGTGCCTGGAGTACGTACAGGGAATTCTATGGCTACACCTTC
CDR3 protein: CAWSTYREFYGYTF

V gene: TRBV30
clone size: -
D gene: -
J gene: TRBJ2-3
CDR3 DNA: TGTGCCCGAGCGAAGGTGACAGATACGCAGTATTTT
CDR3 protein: CARAKVTDTQYF

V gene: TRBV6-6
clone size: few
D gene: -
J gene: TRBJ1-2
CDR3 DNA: TGTGCCAGCAGTTATACTAACTATGGCTACACCTTC
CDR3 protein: CASSYTNYGYTF

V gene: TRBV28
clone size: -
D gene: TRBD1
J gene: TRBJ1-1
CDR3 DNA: TGTGCCAGCAGTTTAGGGCAGGGGGCGATAGCTGAAGCTTTCTTT
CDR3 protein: CASSLGQGAIAEAFF

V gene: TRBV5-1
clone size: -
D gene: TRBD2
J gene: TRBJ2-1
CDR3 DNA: TGCGCCAGCAGCTTGGCAACTAGCGGGAGGTCTAACAATGAGCAGTTCTTC
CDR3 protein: CASSLATSGRSNNEQFF

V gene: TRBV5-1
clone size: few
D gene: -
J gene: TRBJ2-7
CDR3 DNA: TGCGCCAGCAGCTTGGTAGGACACTACGAGCAGTACTTC
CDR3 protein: CASSLVGHYEQYF

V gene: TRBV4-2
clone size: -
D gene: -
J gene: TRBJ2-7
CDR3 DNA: TGTGCCAGCAGCTTGCGCCGGGACTCTCCCTACGAGCAGTACTTC
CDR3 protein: CASSLRRDSPYEQYF

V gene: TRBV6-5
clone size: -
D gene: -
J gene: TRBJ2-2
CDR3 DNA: TGTGCCAGCACCCATATAAGGGGGAACACCGGGGAGCTGTTTTTT
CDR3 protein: CASTHIRGNTGELFF

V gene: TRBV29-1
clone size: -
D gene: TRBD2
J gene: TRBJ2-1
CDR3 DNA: TGCAGCGGTATGACTAGCGGCAATGAGCAGTTCTTC
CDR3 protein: CSGMTSGNEQFF

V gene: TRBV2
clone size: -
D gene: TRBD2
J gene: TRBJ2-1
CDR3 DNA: TGTGCCAGCAGGGGACTAGCTGTCAATGAGCAGTTCTTC
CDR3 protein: CASRGLAVNEQFF

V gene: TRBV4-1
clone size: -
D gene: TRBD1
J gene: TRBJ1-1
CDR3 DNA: TGCGCCAGCAGCCCTGTAGGACAGGGGAACACTGAAGCTTTCTTT
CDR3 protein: CASSPVGQGNTEAFF

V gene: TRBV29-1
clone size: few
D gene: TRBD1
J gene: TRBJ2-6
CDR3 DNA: TGCCCGCCGGGACAGGGTGGTGGGGCCAACGTCCTGACTTTC
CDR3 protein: CPPGQGGGANVLTF

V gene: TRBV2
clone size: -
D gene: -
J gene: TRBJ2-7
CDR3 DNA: TGTGCCAGCAGTGAAGAAGGTGGGCTCATCTCCTACGAGCAGTACTTC
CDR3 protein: CASSEEGGLISYEQYF

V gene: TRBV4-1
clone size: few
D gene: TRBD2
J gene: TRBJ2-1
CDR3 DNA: TGCGCCAGCAGCCAAGGGCAGGGACCGCGGGGGGATGAGCAGTTCTTC
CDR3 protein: CASSQGQGPRGDEQFF

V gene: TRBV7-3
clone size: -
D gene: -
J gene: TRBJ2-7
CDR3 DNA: TGTGCCAGCAGTCCCCAGGGGACCCTCCAAGACGAGCAGTACTTC
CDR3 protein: CASSPQGTLQDEQYF

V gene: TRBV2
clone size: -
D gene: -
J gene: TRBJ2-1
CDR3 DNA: TGTGCCAGCACCGACAGATCGAGCTCCTACAATGAGCAGTTCTTC
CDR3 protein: CASTDRSSSYNEQFF

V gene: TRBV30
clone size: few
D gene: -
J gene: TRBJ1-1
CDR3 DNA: TGTGCCTGGACAAGACAGGCTAGCACTGAAGCTTTCTTT
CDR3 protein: CAWTRQASTEAFF

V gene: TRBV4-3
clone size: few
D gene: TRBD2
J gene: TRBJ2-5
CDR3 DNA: TGCGCCAGCAGCCTCCCCAGCAGACTAGCGGTCCAAGAGACCCAGTACTTC
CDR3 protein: CASSLPSRLAVQETQYF

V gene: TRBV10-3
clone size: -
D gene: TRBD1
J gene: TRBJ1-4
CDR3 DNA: TGTGCCATCAGTGAGTCGAGGGGGCACGAAAAACTGTTTTTT
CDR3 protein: CAISESRGHEKLFF

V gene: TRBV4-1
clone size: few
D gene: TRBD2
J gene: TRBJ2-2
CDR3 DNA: TGCGCCAGCAGCCCCAGGACTAGCGGGACCGGGGAGCTGTTTTTT
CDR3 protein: CASSPRTSGTGELFF

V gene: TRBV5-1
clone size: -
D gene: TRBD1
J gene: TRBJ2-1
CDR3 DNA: TGCGCCAGCAGCTGGGGGGACAGGGGGCAGTACAATGAGCAGTTCTTC
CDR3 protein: CASSWGDRGQYNEQFF

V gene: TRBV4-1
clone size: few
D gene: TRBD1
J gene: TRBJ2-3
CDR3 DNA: TGCGCCAGCAGCCAATTAACGGACAGGCTGGCGGATACGCAGTATTTT
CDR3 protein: CASSQLTDRLADTQYF

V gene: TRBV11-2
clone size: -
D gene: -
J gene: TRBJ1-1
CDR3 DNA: TGTGCCAGCAGCGGCCAGGGACAGAACACTGAAGCTTTCTTT
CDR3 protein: CASSGQGQNTEAFF

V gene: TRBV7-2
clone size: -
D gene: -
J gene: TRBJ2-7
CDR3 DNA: TGTGCCAGCAGCCCGGACTGGGTCTCCTACGAGCAGTACTTC
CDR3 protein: CASSPDWVSYEQYF

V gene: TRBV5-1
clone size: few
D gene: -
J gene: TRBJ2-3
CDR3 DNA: TGCGCCAGCAGCTTGGCTCAGGGGACAGATACGCAGTATTTT
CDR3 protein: CASSLAQGTDTQYF

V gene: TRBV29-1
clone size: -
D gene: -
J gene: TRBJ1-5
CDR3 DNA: TGCAGCGTTGGAGGAGGGACCAATCAGCCCCAGCATTTT
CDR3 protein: CSVGGGTNQPQHF

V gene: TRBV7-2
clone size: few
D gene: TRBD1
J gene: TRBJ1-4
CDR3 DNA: TGTGCCAGCAGCAGACAGGGGAGAGAGGAAAAACTGTTTTTT
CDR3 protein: CASSRQGREEKLFF

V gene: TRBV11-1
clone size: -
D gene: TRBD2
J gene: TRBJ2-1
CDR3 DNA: TGTGCCAGCAGCTTAGAAGCGGGGGGATACAATGAGCAGTTCTTC
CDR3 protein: CASSLEAGGYNEQFF

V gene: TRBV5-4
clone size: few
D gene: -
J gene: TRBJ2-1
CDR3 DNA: TGTGCCAGCACCACGGCGGGTGAGCAGTTCTTC
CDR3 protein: CASTTAGEQFF

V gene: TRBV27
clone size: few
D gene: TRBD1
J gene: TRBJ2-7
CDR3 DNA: TGTGCCAGCAGCCCGGAGGGTGACAGGGGAAGCTACGAGCAGTACTTC
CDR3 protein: CASSPEGDRGSYEQYF

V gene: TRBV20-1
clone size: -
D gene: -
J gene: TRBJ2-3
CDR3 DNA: TGCAGTGCTCGTGACAGGTTCGGGCAGTATTTT
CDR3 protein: CSARDRFGQYF

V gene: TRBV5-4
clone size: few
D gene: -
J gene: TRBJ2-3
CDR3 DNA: TGTGCCAGCAGCTTGATGTTGGCGGGGCCAGCAGATACGCAGTATTTT
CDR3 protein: CASSLMLAGPADTQYF

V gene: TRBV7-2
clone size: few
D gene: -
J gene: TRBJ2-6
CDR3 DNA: TGTGCCAGCAGCTTAGCGGGACTCCAGGCAGTCCTGACTTTC
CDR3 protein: CASSLAGLQAVLTF

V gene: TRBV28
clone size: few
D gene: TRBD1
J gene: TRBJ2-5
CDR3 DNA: TGTGCCAGCAGTTTATCCCGGACAGGGGGAGAGACCCAGTACTTC
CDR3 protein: CASSLSRTGGETQYF

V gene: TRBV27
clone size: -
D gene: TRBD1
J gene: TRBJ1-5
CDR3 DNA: TGTGCCAGCAGTCGAAAGAGACAGGGAAGGGATCAGCCCCAGCATTTT
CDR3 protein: CASSRKRQGRDQPQHF

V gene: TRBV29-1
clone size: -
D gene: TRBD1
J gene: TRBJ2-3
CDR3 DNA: TGCAGCGCTACGACAGGGGGTGGGGGCACAGATACGCAGTATTTT
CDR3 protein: CSATTGGGGTDTQYF

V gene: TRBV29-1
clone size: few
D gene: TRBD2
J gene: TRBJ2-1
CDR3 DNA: TGCAGCGTTGAAAAGTCTAGCGGGAGTTTTTACAATGAGCAGTTCTTC
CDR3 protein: CSVEKSSGSFYNEQFF

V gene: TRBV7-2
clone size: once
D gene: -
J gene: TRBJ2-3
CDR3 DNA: TGTGCCAGCAGCTTATGGCCTAGCACAGATACGCAGTATTTT
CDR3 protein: CASSLWPSTDTQYF

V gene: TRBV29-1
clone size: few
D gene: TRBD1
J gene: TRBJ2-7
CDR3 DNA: TGCAGCGTTCCGGGGGACAGGGTTTTCGAGCAGTACTTC
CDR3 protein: CSVPGDRVFEQYF

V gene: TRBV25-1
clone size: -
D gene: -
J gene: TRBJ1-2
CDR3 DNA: TGTGCCAGCAGCCAAATTGGGATCGGACAAGCAAACTATGGCTACACCTTC
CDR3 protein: CASSQIGIGQANYGYTF

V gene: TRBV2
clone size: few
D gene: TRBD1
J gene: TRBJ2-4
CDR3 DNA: TGTGCCAGCAGTGGTAGGACAGGGGAAAACATTCAGTACTTC
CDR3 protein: CASSGRTGENIQYF

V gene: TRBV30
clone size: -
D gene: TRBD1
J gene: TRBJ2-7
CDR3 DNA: TGTGCCTGGGACGTACAGGGGGCCGGCGAGCAGTACTTC
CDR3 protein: CAWDVQGAGEQYF

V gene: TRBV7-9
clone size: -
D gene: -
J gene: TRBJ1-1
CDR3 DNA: TGTGCCAGCAGCTTCTCTCAGGGAACTGAAGCTTTCTTT
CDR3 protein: CASSFSQGTEAFF

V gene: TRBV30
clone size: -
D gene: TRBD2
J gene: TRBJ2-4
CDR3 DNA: TGTGCCTGGAGAGGACTAGCGGGATCCAAAAACATTCAGTACTTC
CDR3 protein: CAWRGLAGSKNIQYF